The following is a T cell receptor beta chain sequence with its context. Looked up from germline, CDR1 is WNHNN and CDR2 is SYGVQD (reference sequence). The CDR3 totals 14 residues. With 5 bases clipped from V and 0 bases from J, the junction kept 1 base outside the gene matches. This sample was included in a study of blood T cell repertoires in COVID-19. Study background: Specimens from acute and convalescent COVID-19 originated in the United States, Italy and Spain. The cDNA or gDNA used as material had been derived from T cells, B-cell-depleted T cells, or PBMCs.

Per the original data handling: Estimation of nucleated cell counts relied on the amplification of reference gene primers. Libraries were prepared by immunoSEQ multiplex PCR; TCRdb keeps only in-frame clonotypes and omits some of them. The DNA was the basis for D and trimming; V, J and clone size are from that table. The table shows some 380,000 clones, with more than 75% occurring only once. This TCR was sampled from a human donor with acute or convalescent COVID-19. The donor label of this sample is uncertain. The chain is built from TRBV10-1 and TRBJ2-3; 8 bases are a match to TRBD2. The specimen sequenced was peripheral blood. The chain's CDR3 is CASSKRGSTDTQYF. In DNA, the CDR3 is TGCGCCAGCAGTAAGCGGGGGAGCACAGATACGCAGTATTTT.